This T cell receptor (beta chain) was found in a study of T cell responses to AZD1222 COVID-19 vaccine. The germline V gene encodes CDR1 MNHEY and CDR2 SMNVEV (reference sequence). The ends were cut back, 4 bases at V and 2 bases at J, with 21 bases in the middle. The CDR3 is made up of 18 amino acids. Overall study results and limits: Repertoires in all cases were sampled only once the peak T cell response had passed.

In regard to this clone: The target antigen is unknown.

Clones were read by immunoSEQ multiplex PCR, and TCRdb kept only the in-frame ones, dropping some. The profile shows tens of thousands of clones, approximately 87% of them singletons. This sequence joins TRBV27 and TRBJ2-4; D ambiguous. The material was peripheral blood, obtained on day 0 of MenACWY control vaccination. This receptor was taken from an adult in good health. CDR3 DNA: TGTGCCAGCAGTTCTAAGCCCCGACCAGGCGTAACCAAAAACATTCAGTACTTC. Translation gives CASSSKPRPGVTKNIQYF.